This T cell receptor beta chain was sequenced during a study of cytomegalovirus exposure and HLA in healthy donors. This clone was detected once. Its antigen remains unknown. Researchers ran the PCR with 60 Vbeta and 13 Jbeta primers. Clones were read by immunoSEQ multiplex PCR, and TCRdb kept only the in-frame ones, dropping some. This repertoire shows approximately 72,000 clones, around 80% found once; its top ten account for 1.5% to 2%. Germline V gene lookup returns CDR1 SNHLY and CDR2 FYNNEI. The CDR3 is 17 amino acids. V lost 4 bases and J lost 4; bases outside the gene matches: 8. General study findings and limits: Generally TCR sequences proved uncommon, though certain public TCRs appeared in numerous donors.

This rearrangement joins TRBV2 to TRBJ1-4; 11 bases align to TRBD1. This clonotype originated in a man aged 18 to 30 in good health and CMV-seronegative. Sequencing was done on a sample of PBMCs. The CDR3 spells CASSAEDRGRGNEKLFF. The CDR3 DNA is TGTGCCAGCAGTGCAGAGGACAGGGGGCGAGGTAATGAAAAACTGTTTTTT.